Below, 14 T cell receptor beta chains from the same sample are listed, as sequenced in a study of shared clonotypes between healthy human individuals. TCRdb's table, derived via immunoSEQ multiplex PCR, lists solely in-frame clones and lacks some. The sample contains 2.3 million or so clones, 93% of which appear only once. The specimen sequenced was naive CD4+ T cells from PBMCs. The subset: CD45RA+ positively selected. The receptors shown here come from a man aged 18 to 35 in good health. Some clones in this sample may be carry-over from other donors' samples.

The rearrangement uses TRBV30 and TRBJ1-1, with TRBD1 identical over 12 bases. Germline assignment: CDR1 GTSNPN and CDR2 SVGIG (reference sequence). The CDR3 is 15 amino acids. Trimming took 4 bases from V and 10 from J; bases not matched to a gene: 13. This CDR3 is CAWTYRDRGLRAAFF. The CDR3 region has the DNA TGTGCCTGGACGTACCGGGACAGGGGGCTACGGGCAGCTTTCTTT.

DNA of the CDR3: TGTGCCAGCACCATATCCATGAACACTGAAGCTTTCTTT. This gives the protein CASTISMNTEAFF. This chain joins TRBV28 and TRBJ1-1; D is unclear. This CDR3 is built from 13 residues. V was cut by 7 bases and J by 0 bases, with 9 bases left in between. Germline V gives CDR1 MDHEN, CDR2 SYDVKM.

This rearrangement joins TRBV9 to TRBJ2-7; 11 nucleotides match TRBD1. V shed 3 bases and J 6 bases; nucleotides not matched to a gene: 5. The V gene's germline CDR1 is SGDLS and CDR2 YYNGEE. The CDR3 runs 14 residues. CDR3 protein: CASSAGTGGLEQYF. Written as DNA, the CDR3 is TGTGCCAGCAGCGCCGGGACAGGGGGACTCGAGCAGTACTTC.

This chain uses TRBV28 with TRBJ1-1; perhaps TRBD1 as D (6 bases). CDR3 length: 13 residues. CDR1 is MDHEN and CDR2 is SYDVKM in the germline V gene. Between the trimmed V and J ends, which lost 7 bases and 0 bases, there was a span of 9 bases. This CDR3 is CASTGTLNTEAFF. CDR3 bases: TGTGCCAGCACCGGGACATTGAACACTGAAGCTTTCTTT.

The V and J genes are TRBV6-5 and TRBJ2-7, with unresolved D. CDR3 length: 15 residues. Germline V gives CDR1 MNHEY, CDR2 SVGAGI. V lost 0 bases and J lost 6, with 15 bases in between. CDR3 residues: CASSYSRTHWGEQYF. Here the CDR3 DNA reads TGTGCCAGCAGTTACTCAAGGACCCACTGGGGCGAGCAGTACTTC.

The genes are TRBV21-1 and TRBJ1-4. TRBV21-1 is deemed a pseudogene. This CDR3 spans 14 amino acids. CDR3 protein: CASSKDGGGRKLFF. CDR3 coding DNA: TGTGCCAGCAGCAAAGATGGGGGGGGCCGAAAACTGTTTTTT.

This clone was detected only once. V usage is TRBV27 and J usage is TRBJ1-4; the D gene is possibly TRBD1 (6 bases). CDR3 length equals 15 residues. Germline V CDR1 and CDR2: MNHEY, SMNVEV (reference sequence). V dropped 5 bases and J dropped 8 bases, with 18 bases sitting between them. CDR3 nucleotide sequence: TGTGCCAGCAGTACCCTACAGGGTGTTAGCGAAAAACTGTTTTTT. As protein: CASSTLQGVSEKLFF.

The chain recombines TRBV10-3 with TRBJ2-3, with D possibly called TRBD1 or TRBD2 (5 bases each). The CDR3 length is 20 residues. Germline CDR1 reads ENHRY; CDR2 reads SYGVKD. Trimming removed 8 bases from V and 10 bases from J, with 40 bases in between. CDR3 region: CAIYDWDEGGPGRPLGAQYF. The CDR3 nucleotides read TGTGCCATCTACGACTGGGACGAAGGAGGCCCGGGACGCCCCCTAGGTGCGCAGTATTTT.

The V call is TRBV5-6, the J call TRBJ2-1; D is possibly TRBD2 (6 bases). Looked up from germline, CDR1 is SGHDT and CDR2 is YYEEEE. Trimming removed 4 bases from V and 12 bases from J, with 20 bases in between. CDR3 length: 14 residues. The CDR3 nucleotides are TGTGCCAGCAGCCCTGGAGCGGGCCCCTCAGGGCAGTTCTTC. Translation gives CASSPGAGPSGQFF.

Concerning this clone: A much larger clone lies one base from this, so it may be a read error. The chain links TRBV9 to TRBJ2-5; D could derive from TRBD1 or TRBD2 (5 bases each). The CDR3 contains 13 residues. Germline V CDR1 and CDR2: SGDLS, YYNGEE. Trimming shortened V by 4 bases and J by 5 bases, and 12 bases separated the two germline ends. In nucleotides, the CDR3 is TGTGCCAGCAGCCCCCGGGGCTCGGAGACCCAGTACTTC. Protein sequence: CASSPRGSETQYF.

The chain couples TRBV11-2 to TRBJ2-1; 8 bases are shared with TRBD2. Germline trimming cut 5 bases from V and 9 bases from J; bases unmatched to any gene: 12. Germline CDR1 reads SGHAT; CDR2 reads FQNNGV. The CDR3 has 15 amino acids. Here the CDR3 DNA reads TGTGCCAGCAGCCCACTGAGCGGGAGAATTGCTGAGCAGTTCTTC. It translates to CASSPLSGRIAEQFF.

Turning to this clone: Additional DNA sequences in this sample encode the identical CDR3. This sequence joins TRBV15 and TRBJ2-5; D is uncertain. Germline V gene sequence: CDR1 LNHNV, CDR2 YYDKDF (reference sequence). The V gene lost 1 base and the J gene lost 3 bases, with 6 bases spanning the gap. The CDR3 runs 13 residues. In DNA form, the CDR3 reads TGTGCCACCAGCAGAGCTACGGAAGAGACCCAGTACTTC. Its translation: CATSRATEETQYF.

The chain has TRBV6-5 and TRBJ1-1; D may be TRBD1 (6 bases). This CDR3 has 15 residues. Trimming took off 6 bases at V and 7 bases at J, with 21 bases between the two ends. Germline CDR1 is MNHEY and CDR2 is SVGAGI. This CDR3 reads CASSYLRGSRIEAFF. DNA for the CDR3: TGTGCCAGCAGCTACCTGAGGGGGAGTCGGATTGAAGCTTTCTTT.

A word on this clone: With a much larger clone just one base away, this may be a read error. The identical CDR3 is also encoded by other nucleotide sequences in the sample. The chain uses TRBV6-5 and TRBJ1-5; D remains unclear. The CDR3 spans 10 residues. From germline, CDR1 is MNHEY and CDR2 SVGAGI. Trimming took 3 bases from V and 6 from J, leaving 0 bases between them. The CDR3 spells CASSYQPQHF. CDR3 coding DNA: TGTGCCAGCAGTTATCAGCCCCAGCATTTT.